These 2 T cell receptor beta chains originate from one sample sequenced in a study of blood T cell repertoires in COVID-19. Assay: immunoSEQ multiplex PCR; the TCRdb copy retains only in-frame clones and omits some. This sample has 100,000 to 150,000 clones, with 85% found just once. Sequencing was done on a sample of peripheral blood. The receptors were sampled from an elderly woman with acute or convalescent COVID-19.

This chain links TRBV27 with TRBJ1-5, with D uncertain. Per germline, CDR1 MNHEY and CDR2 SMNVEV (reference sequence). The V end lost 2 bases, the J end lost 0 bases, and 8 bases lay between the germline ends. The CDR3 runs 15 residues. The CDR3 nucleotides read TGTGCCAGCAGTTTAGGGCCGTATAGCAATCAGCCCCAGCATTTT. Its translation is CASSLGPYSNQPQHF.

The chain uses TRBV5-1 and TRBJ1-3, with 9 positions matching TRBD1. Germline V lookup: CDR1 SGHRS, CDR2 YFSETQ. The length of the CDR3 is 16 residues. V was clipped by 3 bases and J by 3 bases; unmatched bases: 7. The CDR3 protein is CASSWGQGDFGNTIYF. DNA of the CDR3: TGCGCCAGCAGCTGGGGACAGGGCGACTTTGGAAACACCATATATTTT.